The present T cell receptor (beta chain) was sequenced within a study of T-cell reconstitution after alpha-beta-depleted transplantation in children (dated by TCRdb to 2016 to 2018). Study-level background: T-cell immune reconstitution after TCRalphabeta/CD19-depleted allogeneic hematopoietic cell transplantation in children was quantitatively tracked in the study by means of TCR repertoire profiling.

The library came from PCR. This sample was sequenced with an Illumina HiSeq 2500. TCR libraries were prepared with molecular barcoding, using unique molecular identifiers to normalize TCRbeta repertoire quantification. Through fastp at Q25 and MiXCR, TCRdb rebuilt clones from the public reads, retaining in-frame beta chains. Rows with a matching CDR3 protein are joined into one entry that keeps the most common DNA and genes. For this sample there are over 200,000 distinct CDR3 sequences; approximately 11% appear just once. Approximately 28% of the sample rests with the top ten. The investigation overall reported the following: The frequencies of hyperexpanded clones fell over the following months, and after one year, T-cell counts and TCRbeta diversity were mostly attributed to newly produced T cells. The apparently early alphabetaT-cell count recovery about two months after transplant was reportedly dependent on only several hundred rapidly expanded clones derived from non-depleted graft cells. The high TCRbeta diversity at day 60 in some patients was ascribed to recipient T cells and intrathymic progenitors that had survived conditioning.

At least ten counts were recorded for this clonotype. The antigen it binds to is not known. There are no base qualities to consult, and no much larger clone falls within one base. The label giving this sample's treatment or condition can be read as: allogeneic hematopoietic cell transplantation with graft depleted of TCRalphabeta T cells and CD19 B cells. Transplant recipients were children who received TCRalphabeta/CD19-depleted allogeneic hematopoietic cell grafts. The specimen was PBMCs, collected before TCRalphabeta/CD19-depleted stem cell transplant. The clonotype comes from a child in the first two years of life with acute myeloid leukemia, due to receive a stem cell transplant.

The CDR3 loop reads CASSPGDTLLAKNIQYF. The nucleotide sequence reads TGCGCCAGCAGCCCAGGGGACACTCTCTTAGCCAAAAACATTCAGTACTTC. Rearrangement joined TRBV5-1 to TRBJ2-4; D gene: possibly TRBD1, on 6 matching bases. CDR1 and CDR2 (SGHRS, YFSETQ) derive from the germline V gene. The V end loses 4 bases and the J end loses 0 bases, and a stretch of 17 bases separates them. The CDR3 has 17 amino acids, counting the end cysteine and phenylalanine. Only the CDR3 portion is preserved as DNA: 51 bases, with reading frame beginning at the first base.